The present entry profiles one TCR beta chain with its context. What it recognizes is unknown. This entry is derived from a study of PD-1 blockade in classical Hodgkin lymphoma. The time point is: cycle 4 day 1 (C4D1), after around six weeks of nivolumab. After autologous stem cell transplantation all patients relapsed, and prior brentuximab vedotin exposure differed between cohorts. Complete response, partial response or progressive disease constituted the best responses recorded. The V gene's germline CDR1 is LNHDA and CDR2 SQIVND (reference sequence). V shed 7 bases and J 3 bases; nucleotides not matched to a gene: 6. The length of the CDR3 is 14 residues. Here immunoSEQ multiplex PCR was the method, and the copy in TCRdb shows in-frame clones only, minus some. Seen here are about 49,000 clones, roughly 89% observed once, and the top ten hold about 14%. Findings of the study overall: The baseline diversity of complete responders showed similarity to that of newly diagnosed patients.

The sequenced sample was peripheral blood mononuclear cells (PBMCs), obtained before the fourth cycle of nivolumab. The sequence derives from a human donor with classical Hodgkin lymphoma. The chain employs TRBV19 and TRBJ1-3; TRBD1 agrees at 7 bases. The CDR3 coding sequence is TGTGCCAGTACCGCGACAGGGTATGGAAACACCATATATTTT. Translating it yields CASTATGYGNTIYF.